The rows below give T cell receptor beta chains drawn from one sample of a study of blood T cell repertoires in COVID-19. Profiled with immunoSEQ multiplex PCR; TCRdb holds only in-frame clones, not every one. In the table there are approximately 240,000 clones, around four fifths of which are singletons. Input material: peripheral blood. Source of these receptors: a woman in her thirties or forties with active or convalescent COVID-19. The CDR3 runs from the conserved cysteine through the conserved F or W.

v_call | cdr3_aa
TRBV28 | CASRTGSSGGFSYEQYF
TRBV7-2 | CASSPGQGLTGANVLTF
TRBV5-1 | CASSFDRGGTEAFF
TRBV19 | CASSIVSTATNEKLFF
TRBV14 | CASSRQGDTEAFF
TRBV30 | CAWSGGQLDSPLHF
TRBV9 | CASGPRGQVENSPLHF
TRBV12-5 | CASGLDGGRGYGYTF
TRBV2 | CASSQGVEGYTF
TRBV5-6 | CASSSDSWVGYEQYF
TRBV7-7 | CASSLGLAGVQETQYF
TRBV11-2 | CASSFPSTGGGYTF
TRBV7-9 | CASSLGGSGNTIYF
TRBV6-6 | CASIRDQGLVRWDQPQHF
TRBV24-1 | CATSDSLLNEAFF
TRBV14 | CASSQDASGGGTIYF
TRBV2 | CASRDQTGNSGNTIYF
TRBV13 | CASSLGGSYNEQFF
TRBV2 | CASNDRGPHQPQHF
TRBV29-1 | CSVSDSYSNQPQHF
TRBV15 | CATSRDRGTSGNTIYF
TRBV7-3 | CASSRTGRGYGYTF
TRBV30 | CAWSTGDNGEAFF
TRBV12-3/TRBV12-4 | CASRPTQGGYTF
TRBV5-1 | CASSFGGTSEGNEQFF
TRBV5-1 | CASSLGALAGGYNEQFF
TRBV4-2 | CASSQAGTGGGNEQFF
TRBV30 | CAWSRQSGNTIYF
TRBV9 | CATSTAVNTGELFF
TRBV7-7 | CASSEGLALQETQYF
TRBV14 | CASSQDNRARAFF
TRBV2 | CASSRQGAGDYGYTF
TRBV7-3 | CASSLLPSGDTQYF
TRBV18 | CASSQLQGANNSPLHF
TRBV5-1 | CASSLASAGNTIYF
TRBV7-6 | CASSLGPLAGGHSEQFF
TRBV10-1 | CASSSLGGTEAFF
TRBV30 | CAWRTDYNSPLHF
TRBV19 | CASSTTGGQPQHF
TRBV11-2 | CASSLNSGGAETQYF
TRBV6-5 | CASAESHIQYF
TRBV28 | CASSLRGPEAFF
TRBV29-1 | CSGNQGKDTEAFF
TRBV7-3 | CASSFRGSGTEAFF
TRBV29-1 | CSASQGGREKLFF
TRBV6-5 | CASSYTQGLGSPLHF
TRBV5-1 | CASSSGGSNQPQHF
TRBV7-3 | CASSTTTGKNSPLHF
TRBV19 | CASSIVNSGGADTQYF
TRBV19 | CASSTGQGRSGYTF
TRBV9 | CASSPSPQGGYGYTF
TRBV3-1/TRBV3-2 | CASSQVSLQNTGELFF
TRBV30 | CAWSVTGGSGTQYF
TRBV29-1 | CSVDGTGSGNTIYF
TRBV30 | CAGQGRLGNQPQHF